The next 24 T cell receptor beta chains were all read from a single sample in a study of identical twins (TCRdb year 2016). The library was made by 5' RACE. Sequencing was performed on an Illumina HiSeq 2000. TCRdb reprocessing: public reads trimmed at Q25 with fastp, clones called with MiXCR, in-frame beta chains kept. All rows with the same CDR3 protein become a single entry with the most common DNA and genes. This sample holds fewer than 900,000 distinct CDR3 sequences; 15% to 20% were observed only once. Around 13% of the sample lies in the top ten. This sample was shared with a second study, whose subject was T cells expressing NK-cell markers.

Specimen: PBMCs. These receptors all come from a woman younger than 30 in good health.

The V and J genes are TRBV12-3 or TRBV12-4 and TRBJ1-1; D is ambiguous. The CDR3 is 13 residues long. Trimming took 7 bases from V and 5 from J, leaving 14 bases between them. CDR3 bases: TGTGCCAGCAAAGCTTCAGGAGGGACTGAAGCTTTCTTT. Translated, it gives CASKASGGTEAFF.

This clonotype was recorded a few times. This chain links TRBV7-8 with TRBJ2-3; D not resolved. The V gene lost 3 bases and the J gene lost 0 bases, with 13 bases spanning the gap. CDR1 is SGHVS and CDR2 is FQNEAQ in the germline V gene. This CDR3 is built from 16 residues. CDR3: CASSFVGGTSTDTQYF. The CDR3 bases are TGTGCCAGCAGCTTCGTTGGCGGTACTAGCACAGATACGCAGTATTTT.

The chain combines TRBV12-3 or TRBV12-4 with TRBJ2-1; 8 bases are a match to TRBD2. V lost 3 bases and J lost 3; bases outside the gene matches: 4. The CDR3 contains 15 residues. The CDR3 coding sequence is TGTGCCAGCAGTTTGGGGCGGGGGGACTACAATGAGCAGTTCTTC. This translates into CASSLGRGDYNEQFF.

This clonotype was found a few times. This sequence joins TRBV10-3 and TRBJ1-1; D not resolved. The CDR3 spans 15 residues. Germline lookup yields CDR1 ENHRY and CDR2 SYGVKD. V lost 0 bases and J 0 bases, leaving 8 bases between the germline ends. CDR3 sequence: CAISESLMMNTEAFF. CDR3 coding DNA: TGTGCCATCAGTGAGTCACTGATGATGAACACTGAAGCTTTCTTT.

This chain joins TRBV6-1 and TRBJ1-3, with TRBD1 matching over 9 bases. Unmatched junction bases numbered 8, after V lost 10 bases and J lost 1 base. The CDR3 loop spans 15 amino acids. Germline assignment: CDR1 MNHNS and CDR2 SASEGT. CDR3 in amino acids: CATKPDRGSGNTIYF. CDR3 DNA sequence: TGTGCCACCAAGCCGGACAGGGGTTCTGGAAACACCATATATTTT.

J is TRBJ1-1 and V is TRBV5-1, with D possibly being TRBD1 (6 bases). Germline V gives CDR1 SGHRS, CDR2 YFSETQ. The CDR3 is made up of 18 amino acids. Trimming cost V 4 bases and J 0 bases, with 22 bases left between them. CDR3 sequence: CASSPGGLGAVVNTEAFF. CDR3 nucleotide sequence: TGCGCCAGCAGCCCTGGGGGGCTGGGGGCGGTTGTGAACACTGAAGCTTTCTTT.

This sequence joins TRBV24-1 and TRBJ2-1; 7 bases are a match to TRBD2. Germline V CDR1 and CDR2: KGHDR, SFDVKD. The CDR3 loop spans 15 amino acids. Trimming at V came to 6 bases and at J to 6 bases, leaving 10 bases not matched to a gene. The CDR3 coding sequence is TGTGCCACCAGTAAAGGAAGCGGGGCTGTCAATGAGCAGTTCTTC. Translating gives CATSKGSGAVNEQFF.

This clonotype came up many times. The chain is built from TRBV20-1 and TRBJ2-2; TRBD2 is a possible D gene (6 bases). Looked up from germline, CDR1 is DFQATT and CDR2 is SNEGSKA (reference sequence). V lost 4 bases to trimming and J lost 6 bases, with 15 bases between them. This CDR3 contains 14 residues. The CDR3 loop reads CSAKDGGESGELFF. CDR3 in DNA: TGCAGTGCTAAGGACGGAGGGGAGTCCGGGGAGCTGTTTTTT.

The chain links TRBV27 to TRBJ2-7; D perhaps matches TRBD2 (6 bases). Trimming took off 6 bases at V and 2 bases at J, with 17 bases between the two ends. Germline V CDR1 and CDR2: MNHEY, SMNVEV (reference sequence). This CDR3 spans 15 amino acids. The CDR3 bases are TGTGCCAGCAGCCTACGGGACTGGGGGACCTACGAGCAGTACTTC. It codes for CASSLRDWGTYEQYF.

This clonotype turned up a few times. The chain has TRBV29-1 and TRBJ2-3; tentatively, D is TRBD2 (5 bases). Germline values: CDR1 SQVTM, CDR2 ANQGSEA. The CDR3 is 12 residues long. Trimming took off 7 bases at V and 5 bases at J, with 13 bases between the two ends. This chain's CDR3 is CSGNPRGDTQYF. Here the CDR3 DNA reads TGCAGCGGAAATCCCCGGGGAGATACGCAGTATTTT.

V and J are TRBV29-1 and TRBJ2-2; TRBD2 is a possible D gene (5 bases). CDR3 length equals 12 residues. Germline lookup yields CDR1 SQVTM and CDR2 ANQGSEA. With 4 bases removed from V and 8 bases from J, the gap between germline ends came to 11 bases. The CDR3 protein is CSVVLVGGELFF. The CDR3 bases are TGCAGCGTTGTACTAGTGGGAGGGGAGCTGTTTTTT.

This clonotype was counted between two and nine times. The CDR3 here is CSVSVGEAFF. The CDR3, as DNA: TGCAGCGTTTCTGTGGGTGAAGCTTTCTTT. This rearrangement joins TRBV29-1 to TRBJ1-1; D gene unclear. The V end lost 5 bases, the J end lost 7 bases, and 8 bases lay between the germline ends. Germline V gives CDR1 SQVTM, CDR2 ANQGSEA. This CDR3 comprises 10 residues.

The J gene is TRBJ1-1, the V gene TRBV6-2 or TRBV6-3; possibly TRBD1 for D (5 bases). V was cut by 2 bases and J by 2 bases, with 6 bases left in between. Germline assignment: CDR1 MNHEY and CDR2 SVGEGT. CDR3 length equals 13 residues. The CDR3 spells CASSYGDNTEAFF. The CDR3 coding sequence is TGTGCCAGCAGTTACGGGGACAACACTGAAGCTTTCTTT.

The V call is TRBV5-6, the J call TRBJ2-1, with 9 bases aligning to TRBD2. In germline, CDR1 is SGHDT, CDR2 YYEEEE. This CDR3 is built from 15 residues. V trimming: 1 base; J trimming: 11 bases; junction bases outside the gene matches: 10. Here the CDR3 DNA reads TGTGCCAGCAGCTTGAAAAGGATTCTAGCGGGGAAGCAGTTCTTC. Protein sequence: CASSLKRILAGKQFF. The whole variable domain, remainder taken from reference TRBV5-6 and TRBJ2-1, is DAGVTQSPTHLIKTRGQQVTLRCSPKSGHDTVSWYQQALGQGPQFIFQYYEEEERQRGNFPDRFSGHQFPNYSSELNVNALLLGDSALYLCASSLKRILAGKQFFGPGTRLTVL.

V is TRBV12-3 or TRBV12-4 and J is TRBJ2-1; 10 bases map to TRBD1. The CDR3 runs 16 residues. The V and J ends lost 4 bases and 7 bases, in that order; junction bases with no gene match: 10. Written as DNA, the CDR3 is TGTGCCAGCAGTTACCCGGCCGGGACAGGGGTGAATGAGCAGTTCTTC. Amino acids: CASSYPAGTGVNEQFF.

V is TRBV7-2 and J is TRBJ2-1; D is perhaps TRBD1 (5 bases). Trimming shortened V by 1 base and J by 4 bases, and 14 bases separated the two germline ends. The CDR3 runs to 16 residues. The V gene's germline CDR1 is SGHTA and CDR2 FQGNSA. The CDR3 sequence is CASSLGLTSGYNEQFF. The CDR3 DNA is TGTGCCAGCAGCTTAGGCCTCACGTCAGGGTACAATGAGCAGTTCTTC. Full variable domain (outside the CDR3, taken from reference TRBV7-2 and TRBJ2-1): GAGVSQSPSNKVTEKGKDVELRCDPISGHTALYWYRQSLGQGLEFLIYFQGNSAPDKSGLPSDRFSAERTGGSVSTLTIQRTQQEDSAVYLCASSLGLTSGYNEQFFGPGTRLTVL.

V usage is TRBV29-1 and J usage is TRBJ2-3; 9 bases are shared with TRBD2. The CDR3 sequence is 17 residues long. CDR1 is SQVTM and CDR2 is ANQGSEA in the germline V gene. The J segment lost 1 base and the V segment lost 6 bases, leaving 14 bases of the junction unmatched. The CDR3 is CSVIPGLAFRGTDTQYF. The DNA for the CDR3 is TGCAGCGTCATTCCGGGACTAGCTTTTAGGGGCACAGATACGCAGTATTTT.

This clonotype was seen a few times. This sequence joins TRBV10-3 and TRBJ2-2; TRBD1 aligns across 7 bases. The length of the CDR3 is 15 residues. After removal of 10 bases from V and 0 bases from J, the junction contained 8 bases not matched to a gene. From germline, CDR1 is ENHRY and CDR2 SYGVKD. The CDR3 here is CATIRDRANTGELFF. The CDR3 DNA reads as TGTGCCACCATACGAGACAGGGCGAACACCGGGGAGCTGTTTTTT.

The chain couples TRBV12-3 or TRBV12-4 to TRBJ2-3, with D perhaps matching TRBD2 (5 bases). The CDR3 spans 15 residues. Trimming took off 4 bases at V and 6 bases at J, with 17 bases between the two ends. The CDR3 sequence is CASSSPGSRKDTQYF. CDR3 bases: TGTGCCAGCAGTTCCCCGGGATCACGTAAGGATACGCAGTATTTT.

This clonotype was seen more than once but under ten times. The V and J genes are TRBV10-3 and TRBJ2-7, with D possibly being TRBD1 (5 bases). The CDR3 length is 11 residues. V gave up 10 bases and J gave up 1 base, with 8 bases separating them. Germline CDR1 and CDR2: ENHRY and SYGVKD. As DNA, the CDR3 is TGTGCCAGCAGACAGTCCTACGAGCAGTACTTC. It translates to CASRQSYEQYF.

The chain combines TRBV12-3 or TRBV12-4 with TRBJ1-5, with D possibly being TRBD1 (6 bases). The CDR3 extends over 15 amino acids. V shed 7 bases and J shed 6 bases, with 19 bases lying between them. The CDR3 protein is CASTQQGLSGQPQHF. Written as DNA, the CDR3 is TGTGCCAGCACCCAACAGGGCTTGAGTGGTCAGCCCCAGCATTTT.

The V gene is TRBV29-1, the J gene TRBJ2-7, with TRBD1 matching over 8 bases. This CDR3 region has 14 residues. V shed 0 bases, J shed 2 bases, and the junction held 3 bases outside the gene matches. The V gene's germline CDR1 is SQVTM and CDR2 ANQGSEA. The CDR3 DNA reads as TGCAGCGTTGAAGAAGGGACAGGAACCTACGAGCAGTACTTC. Its translation is CSVEEGTGTYEQYF.

This clonotype was observed many times. The CDR3 loop reads CASSWGQSGAGELFF. CDR3 DNA sequence: TGCGCCAGCAGCTGGGGACAGAGTGGGGCTGGGGAGCTGTTTTTT. The chain recombines TRBV5-1 with TRBJ2-2, with 7 positions matching TRBD1. The CDR3 has 15 amino acids. Per germline, CDR1 SGHRS and CDR2 YFSETQ. V dropped 3 bases and J dropped 8; count of bases not matched to a gene: 10.

The table lists this clonotype with a few counts. The chain employs TRBV7-8 and TRBJ2-2; 8 nucleotides align to TRBD2. The CDR3 covers 15 residues. Per germline, CDR1 SGHVS and CDR2 FQNEAQ. With V trimmed by 5 bases and J by 4 bases, 6 bases remained unmatched. CDR3 bases: TGTGCCAGCAGCACGCGGGGGGTGGGCACCGGGGAGCTGTTTTTT. Protein: CASSTRGVGTGELFF. The whole variable domain, remainder taken from reference TRBV7-8 and TRBJ2-2, is GAGVSQSPRYKVAKRGQDVALRCDPISGHVSLFWYQQALGQGPEFLTYFQNEAQLDKSGLPSDRFFAERPEGSVSTLKIQRTQQEDSAVYLCASSTRGVGTGELFFGEGSRLTVL.